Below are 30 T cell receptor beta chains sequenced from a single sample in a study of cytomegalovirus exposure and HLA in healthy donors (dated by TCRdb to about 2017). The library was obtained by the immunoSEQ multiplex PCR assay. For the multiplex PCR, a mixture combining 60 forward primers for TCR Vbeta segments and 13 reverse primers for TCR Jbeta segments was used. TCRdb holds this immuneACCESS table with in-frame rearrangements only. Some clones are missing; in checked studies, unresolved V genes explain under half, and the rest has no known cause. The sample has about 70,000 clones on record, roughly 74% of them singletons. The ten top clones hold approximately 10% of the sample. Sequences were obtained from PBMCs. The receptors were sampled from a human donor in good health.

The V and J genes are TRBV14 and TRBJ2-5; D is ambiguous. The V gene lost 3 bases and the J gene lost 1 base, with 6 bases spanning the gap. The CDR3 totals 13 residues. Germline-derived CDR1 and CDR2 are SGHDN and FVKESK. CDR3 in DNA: TGTGCCAGCAGCCAGAACATCCAAGAGACCCAGTACTTC. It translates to CASSQNIQETQYF.

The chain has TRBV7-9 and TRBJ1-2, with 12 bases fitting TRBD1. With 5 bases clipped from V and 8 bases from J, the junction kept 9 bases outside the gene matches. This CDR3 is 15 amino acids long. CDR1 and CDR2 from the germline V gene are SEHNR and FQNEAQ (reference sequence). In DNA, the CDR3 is TGTGCCAGCAGCACCCCGGGACAGGGGGCTTGGGGCTACACCTTC. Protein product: CASSTPGQGAWGYTF.

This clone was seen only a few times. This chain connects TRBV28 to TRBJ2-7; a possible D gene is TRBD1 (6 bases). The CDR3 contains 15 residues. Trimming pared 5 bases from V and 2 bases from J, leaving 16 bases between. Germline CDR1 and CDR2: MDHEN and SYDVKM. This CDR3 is CASSGDRRHPYEQYF. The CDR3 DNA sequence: TGTGCCAGCAGTGGCGACAGGAGACATCCCTACGAGCAGTACTTC.

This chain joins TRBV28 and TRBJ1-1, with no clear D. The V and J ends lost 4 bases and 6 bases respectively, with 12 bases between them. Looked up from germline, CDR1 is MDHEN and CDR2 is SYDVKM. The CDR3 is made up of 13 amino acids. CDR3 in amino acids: CASSSRHLPEAFF. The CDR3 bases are TGTGCCAGCAGTTCCCGACACCTACCTGAAGCTTTCTTT.

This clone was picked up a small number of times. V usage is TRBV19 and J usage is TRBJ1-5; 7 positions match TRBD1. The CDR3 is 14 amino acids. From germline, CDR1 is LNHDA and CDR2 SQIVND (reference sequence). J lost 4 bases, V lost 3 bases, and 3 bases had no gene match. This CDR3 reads CASSMRGHNQPQHF. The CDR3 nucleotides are TGTGCCAGTAGTATGAGGGGGCATAATCAGCCCCAGCATTTT.

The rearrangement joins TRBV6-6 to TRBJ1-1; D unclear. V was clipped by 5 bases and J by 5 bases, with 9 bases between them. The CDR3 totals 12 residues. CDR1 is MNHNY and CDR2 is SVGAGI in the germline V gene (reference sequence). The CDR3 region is CASSSSGTEAFF. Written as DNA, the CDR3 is TGTGCCAGCAGTAGCTCGGGAACTGAAGCTTTCTTT.

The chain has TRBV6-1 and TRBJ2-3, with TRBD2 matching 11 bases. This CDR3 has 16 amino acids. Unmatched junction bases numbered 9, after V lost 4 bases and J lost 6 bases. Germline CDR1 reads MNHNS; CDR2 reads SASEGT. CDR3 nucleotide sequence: TGTGCCAGCAGTGGACTCACTAGCGGGAGTGCGGATACGCAGTATTTT. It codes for CASSGLTSGSADTQYF.

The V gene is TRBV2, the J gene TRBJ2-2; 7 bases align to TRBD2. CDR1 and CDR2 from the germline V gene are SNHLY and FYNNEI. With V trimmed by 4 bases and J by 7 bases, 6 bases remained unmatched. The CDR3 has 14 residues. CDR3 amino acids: CASSVHAGVGELFF. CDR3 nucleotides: TGTGCCAGCAGTGTTCATGCGGGAGTCGGGGAGCTGTTTTTT.

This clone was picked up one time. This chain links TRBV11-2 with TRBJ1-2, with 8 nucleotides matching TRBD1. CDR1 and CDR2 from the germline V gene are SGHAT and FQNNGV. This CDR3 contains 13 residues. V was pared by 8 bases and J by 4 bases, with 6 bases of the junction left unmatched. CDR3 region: CASSTGETYGYTF. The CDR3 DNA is TGTGCCAGCTCGACAGGGGAAACCTATGGCTACACCTTC.

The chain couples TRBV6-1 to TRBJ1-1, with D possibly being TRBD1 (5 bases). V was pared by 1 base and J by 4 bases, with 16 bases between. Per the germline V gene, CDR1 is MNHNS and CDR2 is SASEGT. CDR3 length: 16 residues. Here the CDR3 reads CASSEDLGGGGTEAFF. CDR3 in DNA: TGTGCCAGCAGTGAAGACTTGGGGGGTGGAGGCACTGAAGCTTTCTTT.

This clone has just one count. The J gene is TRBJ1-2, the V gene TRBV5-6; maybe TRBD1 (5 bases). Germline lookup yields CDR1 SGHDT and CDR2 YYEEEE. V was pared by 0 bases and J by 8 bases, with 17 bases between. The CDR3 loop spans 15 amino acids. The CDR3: CASSLELFPGGGYTF. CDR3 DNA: TGTGCCAGCAGCTTGGAACTGTTCCCCGGGGGGGGCTACACCTTC.

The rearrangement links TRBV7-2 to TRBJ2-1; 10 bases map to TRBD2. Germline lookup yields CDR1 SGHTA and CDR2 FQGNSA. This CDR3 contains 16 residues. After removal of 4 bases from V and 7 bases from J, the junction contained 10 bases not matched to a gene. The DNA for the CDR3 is TGTGCCAGCAGCTCTTCTAGCGGGAGTAATCGGAATGAGCAGTTCTTC. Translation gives CASSSSSGSNRNEQFF.

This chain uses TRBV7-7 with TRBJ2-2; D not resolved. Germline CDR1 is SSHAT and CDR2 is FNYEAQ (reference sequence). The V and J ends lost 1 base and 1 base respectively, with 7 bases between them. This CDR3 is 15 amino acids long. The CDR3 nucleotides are TGTGCCAGCAGCTTAGAAAAGCGGAACACCGGGGAGCTGTTTTTT. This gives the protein CASSLEKRNTGELFF.

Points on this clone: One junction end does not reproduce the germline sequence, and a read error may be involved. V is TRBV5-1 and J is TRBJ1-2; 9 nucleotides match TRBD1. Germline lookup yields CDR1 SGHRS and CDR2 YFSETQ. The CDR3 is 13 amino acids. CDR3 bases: TGCGCCAGCAGCTGGACAGGGGTGGAAGGCTACCCCTTC. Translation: CASSWTGVEGYPF. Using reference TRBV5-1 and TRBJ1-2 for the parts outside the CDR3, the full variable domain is KAGVTQTPRYLIKTRGQQVTLSCSPISGHRSVSWYQQTPGQGLQFLFEYFSETQRNKGNFPGRFSGRQFSNSRSEMNVSTLELGDSALYLCASSWTGVEGYPFGSGTRLTVV.

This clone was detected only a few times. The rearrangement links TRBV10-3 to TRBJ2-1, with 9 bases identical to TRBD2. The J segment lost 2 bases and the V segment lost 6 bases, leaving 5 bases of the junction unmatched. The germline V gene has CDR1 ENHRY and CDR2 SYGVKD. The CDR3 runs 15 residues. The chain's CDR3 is CAISAGLATYNEQFF. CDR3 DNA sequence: TGTGCCATCAGCGCTGGACTAGCGACCTACAATGAGCAGTTCTTC.

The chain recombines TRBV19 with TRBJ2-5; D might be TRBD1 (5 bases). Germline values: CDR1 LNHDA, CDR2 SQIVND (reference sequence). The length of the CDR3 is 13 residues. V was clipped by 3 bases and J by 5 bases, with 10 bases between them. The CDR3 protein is CASSMAAGETQYF. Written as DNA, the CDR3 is TGTGCCAGTAGTATGGCGGCAGGGGAGACCCAGTACTTC.

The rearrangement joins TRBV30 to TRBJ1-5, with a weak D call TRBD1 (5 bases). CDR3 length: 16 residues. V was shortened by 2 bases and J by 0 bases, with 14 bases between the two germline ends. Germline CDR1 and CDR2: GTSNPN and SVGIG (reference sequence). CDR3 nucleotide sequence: TGTGCCTGGAGTAGTAGCGGGGACGATAGCAATCAGCCCCAGCATTTT. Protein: CAWSSSGDDSNQPQHF.

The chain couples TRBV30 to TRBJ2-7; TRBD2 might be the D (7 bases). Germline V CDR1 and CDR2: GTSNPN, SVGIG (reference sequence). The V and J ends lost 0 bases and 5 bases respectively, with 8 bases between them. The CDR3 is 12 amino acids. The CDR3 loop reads CAWSVGGDEQYF. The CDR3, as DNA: TGTGCCTGGAGTGTAGGGGGGGACGAGCAGTACTTC.

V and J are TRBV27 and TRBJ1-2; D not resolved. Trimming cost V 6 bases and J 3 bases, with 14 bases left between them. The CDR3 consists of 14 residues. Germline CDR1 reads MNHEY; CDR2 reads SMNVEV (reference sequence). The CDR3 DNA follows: TGTGCCAGCAGGTCAATAGACAAACACTATGGCTACACCTTC. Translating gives CASRSIDKHYGYTF.

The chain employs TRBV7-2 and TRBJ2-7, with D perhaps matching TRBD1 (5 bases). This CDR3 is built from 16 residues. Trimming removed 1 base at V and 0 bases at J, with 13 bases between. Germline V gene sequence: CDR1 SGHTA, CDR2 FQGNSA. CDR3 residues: CASSLDTGVSSYEQYF. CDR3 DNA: TGTGCCAGCAGCTTAGATACAGGCGTCAGCTCCTACGAGCAGTACTTC.

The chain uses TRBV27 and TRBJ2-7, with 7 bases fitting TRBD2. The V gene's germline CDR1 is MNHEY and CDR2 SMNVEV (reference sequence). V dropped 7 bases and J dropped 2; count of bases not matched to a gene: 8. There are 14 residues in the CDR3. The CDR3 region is CASKRTGTTYEQYF. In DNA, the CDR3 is TGTGCCAGCAAACGGACCGGGACTACCTACGAGCAGTACTTC.

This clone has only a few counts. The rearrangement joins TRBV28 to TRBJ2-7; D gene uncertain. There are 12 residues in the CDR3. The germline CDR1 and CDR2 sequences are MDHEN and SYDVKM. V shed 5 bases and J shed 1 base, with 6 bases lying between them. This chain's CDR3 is CASSPQSYEQYF. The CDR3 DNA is TGTGCCAGCAGTCCCCAGTCCTACGAGCAGTACTTC.

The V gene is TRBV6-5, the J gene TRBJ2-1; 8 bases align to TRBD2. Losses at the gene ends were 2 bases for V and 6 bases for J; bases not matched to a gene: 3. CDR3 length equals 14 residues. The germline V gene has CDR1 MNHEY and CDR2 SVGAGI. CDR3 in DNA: TGTGCCAGCAGTTACAAGCGGGAGAGCAATGAGCAGTTCTTC. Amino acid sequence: CASSYKRESNEQFF.

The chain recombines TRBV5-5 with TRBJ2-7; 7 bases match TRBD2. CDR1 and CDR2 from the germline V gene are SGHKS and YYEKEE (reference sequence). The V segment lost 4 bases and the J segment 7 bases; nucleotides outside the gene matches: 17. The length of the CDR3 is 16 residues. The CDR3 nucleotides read TGTGCCAGCAGCATGGCCCTCCTTGGCGTCGGGGGGGAGCAGTACTTC. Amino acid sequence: CASSMALLGVGGEQYF.

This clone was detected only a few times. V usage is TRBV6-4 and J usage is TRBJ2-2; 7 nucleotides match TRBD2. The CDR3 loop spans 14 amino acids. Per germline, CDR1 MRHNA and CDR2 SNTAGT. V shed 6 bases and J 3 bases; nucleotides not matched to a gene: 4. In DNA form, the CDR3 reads TGTGCCAGCAGCCCCCGGGGGGACACCGGGGAGCTGTTTTTT. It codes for CASSPRGDTGELFF.

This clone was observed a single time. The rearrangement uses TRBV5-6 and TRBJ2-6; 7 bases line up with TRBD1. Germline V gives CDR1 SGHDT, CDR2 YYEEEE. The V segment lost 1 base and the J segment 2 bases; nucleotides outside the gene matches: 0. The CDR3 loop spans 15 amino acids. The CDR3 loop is CASSLTGAGANVLTF. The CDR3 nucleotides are TGTGCCAGCAGCTTGACAGGGGCTGGGGCCAACGTCCTGACTTTC.

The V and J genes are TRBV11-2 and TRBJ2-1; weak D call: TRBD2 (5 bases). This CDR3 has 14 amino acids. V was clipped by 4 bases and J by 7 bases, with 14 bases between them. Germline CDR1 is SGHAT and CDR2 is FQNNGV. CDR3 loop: CASSSWEKSNEQFF. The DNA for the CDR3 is TGTGCCAGCAGCTCATGGGAGAAAAGTAATGAGCAGTTCTTC.

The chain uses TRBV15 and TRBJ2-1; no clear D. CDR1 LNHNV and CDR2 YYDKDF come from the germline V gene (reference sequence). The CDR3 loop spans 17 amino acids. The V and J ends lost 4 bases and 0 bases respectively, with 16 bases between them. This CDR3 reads CATSNPQALSSYNEQFF. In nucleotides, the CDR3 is TGTGCCACCAGCAATCCCCAAGCGTTGAGCTCCTACAATGAGCAGTTCTTC.

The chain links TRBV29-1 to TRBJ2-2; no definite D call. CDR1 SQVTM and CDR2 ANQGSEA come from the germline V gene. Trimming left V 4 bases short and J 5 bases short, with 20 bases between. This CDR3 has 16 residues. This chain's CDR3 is CSVGGIERQYTGELFF. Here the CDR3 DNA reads TGCAGCGTTGGAGGAATCGAGAGGCAGTATACCGGGGAGCTGTTTTTT.

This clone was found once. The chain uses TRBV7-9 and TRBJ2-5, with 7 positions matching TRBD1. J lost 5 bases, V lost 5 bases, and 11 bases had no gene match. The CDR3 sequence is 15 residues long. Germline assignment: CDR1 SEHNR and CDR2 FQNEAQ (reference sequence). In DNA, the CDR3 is TGTGCCAGCAGCCCCCACAAGGGGACAGTCGAGACCCAGTACTTC. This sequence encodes CASSPHKGTVETQYF.